The present T cell receptor (beta chain) was sequenced within a study of T cell responses to AZD1222 COVID-19 vaccine. Here immunoSEQ multiplex PCR was the method, and the copy in TCRdb shows in-frame clones only, minus some. The sample has about 130,000 clones, roughly nine tenths seen once. The sequence was obtained from an adult in good health. This specimen was peripheral blood, taken on day 0 of AZD1222 vaccination.

Here the CDR3 reads CASSQAGSPSLSRNTIYF. The DNA for the CDR3 is TGTGCCAGCAGCCAGGCAGGGTCCCCCAGCCTCTCGCGAAACACCATATATTTT. This chain connects TRBV4-2 to TRBJ1-3, with D perhaps matching TRBD1 (5 bases). This CDR3 comprises 18 residues. Trimming took off 3 bases at V and 5 bases at J, with 23 bases between the two ends. Germline values: CDR1 LGHNA, CDR2 YNFKEQ.